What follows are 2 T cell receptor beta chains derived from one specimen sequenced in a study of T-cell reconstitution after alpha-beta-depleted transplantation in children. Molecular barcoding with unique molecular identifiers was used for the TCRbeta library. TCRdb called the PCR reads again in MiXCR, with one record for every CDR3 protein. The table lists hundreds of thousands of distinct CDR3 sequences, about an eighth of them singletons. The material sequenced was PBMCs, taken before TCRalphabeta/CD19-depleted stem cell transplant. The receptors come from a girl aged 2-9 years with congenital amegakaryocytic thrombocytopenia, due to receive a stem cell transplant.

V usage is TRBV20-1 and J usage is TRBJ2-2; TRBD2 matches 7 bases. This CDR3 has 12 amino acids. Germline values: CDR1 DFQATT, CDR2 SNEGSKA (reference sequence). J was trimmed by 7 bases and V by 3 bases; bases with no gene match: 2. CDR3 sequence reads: CSASPGGGELFF. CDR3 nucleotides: TGCAGTGCTAGCCCGGGAGGCGGGGAGCTGTTTTTT.

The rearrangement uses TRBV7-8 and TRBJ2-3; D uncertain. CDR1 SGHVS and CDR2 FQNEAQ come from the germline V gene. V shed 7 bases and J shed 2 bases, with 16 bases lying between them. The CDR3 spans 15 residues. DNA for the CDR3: TGTGCCAGCAACCTTGGAGACACTCTCACAGATACGCAGTATTTT. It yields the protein CASNLGDTLTDTQYF.